These 6 T cell receptor beta chains were all obtained from the same sample, sequenced in a study of blood T cell repertoires in COVID-19. Assay used: immunoSEQ multiplex PCR; TCRdb lists only in-frame clones, some missing. The table has tens of thousands of clones, around 90% seen once; the top ten hold 9.5% to 13%. Sequences were obtained from peripheral blood. The source of these receptors is a man between 65 and 85 years old with acute or convalescent COVID-19.

This chain links TRBV3-1 (or the pseudogene TRBV3-2) with TRBJ2-7, with D possibly matching TRBD2 (5 bases). Germline-derived CDR1 and CDR2 are LGHDT and YNNKEL (reference sequence). The CDR3 runs to 15 residues. Trimming cost V 1 base and J 7 bases, with 17 bases left between them. The CDR3 nucleotides are TGTGCCAGCAGCCAAGGTTTTCGGGGTAGAGTTGAGCAGTACTTC. It codes for CASSQGFRGRVEQYF.

The rearrangement joins TRBV10-3 to TRBJ2-7; D may be TRBD2 (7 bases). Deletions cut 9 bases from V and 4 bases from J, with 16 bases between. The CDR3 totals 13 residues. Germline V CDR1 and CDR2: ENHRY, SYGVKD. This CDR3 is CAITPGDYYEQYF. The CDR3 nucleotides read TGTGCCATTACCCCAGGGGACTATTACGAGCAGTACTTC.

The chain uses TRBV28 and TRBJ1-2, with D possibly being TRBD1 (5 bases). V lost 6 bases to trimming and J lost 4 bases, with 12 bases between them. Per the germline V gene, CDR1 is MDHEN and CDR2 is SYDVKM. This CDR3 comprises 13 residues. CDR3 amino acids: CASRGGVPYGYTF. In DNA, the CDR3 is TGTGCCAGCAGGGGAGGGGTTCCCTATGGCTACACCTTC.

This chain uses TRBV2 with TRBJ2-5, with 15 bases fitting TRBD2. Germline CDR1 is SNHLY and CDR2 is FYNNEI. The V segment lost 5 bases and the J segment 2 bases; nucleotides outside the gene matches: 3. The CDR3 loop spans 16 amino acids. DNA of the CDR3: TGTGCCAGCAGTAGCGGACTAGCGGGAGGGCAAGAGACCCAGTACTTC. This codes for CASSSGLAGGQETQYF. The full variable domain, in which reference TRBV2 and TRBJ2-5 provide the parts outside the CDR3, is EPEVTQTPSHQVTQMGQEVILRCVPISNHLYFYWYRQILGQKVEFLVSFYNNEISEKSEIFDDQFSVERPDGSNFTLKIRSTKLEDSAMYFCASSSGLAGGQETQYFGPGTRLLVL.

This chain links TRBV4-3 with TRBJ2-2; D gene uncertain. The germline CDR1 and CDR2 sequences are LGHNA and YSLEER. V was clipped by 0 bases and J by 2 bases, with 16 bases between them. CDR3 length: 18 residues. The CDR3 sequence is CASSQEAPSGINTGELFF. The CDR3 DNA follows: TGCGCCAGCAGCCAAGAAGCGCCTAGTGGAATTAACACCGGGGAGCTGTTTTTT.

The rearrangement links TRBV6-4 to TRBJ2-3; 10 bases align to TRBD1. The junction had 15 bases not matched to a gene; V was cut back by 4 bases and J by 2 bases. Germline V gene data show CDR1 as MRHNA and CDR2 as SNTAGT. CDR3 length equals 19 residues. Written as DNA, the CDR3 is TGTGCCAGCAGTGCGACAGGGGGCGCGGCTAGCGGATCCACAGATACGCAGTATTTT. This sequence encodes CASSATGGAASGSTDTQYF.